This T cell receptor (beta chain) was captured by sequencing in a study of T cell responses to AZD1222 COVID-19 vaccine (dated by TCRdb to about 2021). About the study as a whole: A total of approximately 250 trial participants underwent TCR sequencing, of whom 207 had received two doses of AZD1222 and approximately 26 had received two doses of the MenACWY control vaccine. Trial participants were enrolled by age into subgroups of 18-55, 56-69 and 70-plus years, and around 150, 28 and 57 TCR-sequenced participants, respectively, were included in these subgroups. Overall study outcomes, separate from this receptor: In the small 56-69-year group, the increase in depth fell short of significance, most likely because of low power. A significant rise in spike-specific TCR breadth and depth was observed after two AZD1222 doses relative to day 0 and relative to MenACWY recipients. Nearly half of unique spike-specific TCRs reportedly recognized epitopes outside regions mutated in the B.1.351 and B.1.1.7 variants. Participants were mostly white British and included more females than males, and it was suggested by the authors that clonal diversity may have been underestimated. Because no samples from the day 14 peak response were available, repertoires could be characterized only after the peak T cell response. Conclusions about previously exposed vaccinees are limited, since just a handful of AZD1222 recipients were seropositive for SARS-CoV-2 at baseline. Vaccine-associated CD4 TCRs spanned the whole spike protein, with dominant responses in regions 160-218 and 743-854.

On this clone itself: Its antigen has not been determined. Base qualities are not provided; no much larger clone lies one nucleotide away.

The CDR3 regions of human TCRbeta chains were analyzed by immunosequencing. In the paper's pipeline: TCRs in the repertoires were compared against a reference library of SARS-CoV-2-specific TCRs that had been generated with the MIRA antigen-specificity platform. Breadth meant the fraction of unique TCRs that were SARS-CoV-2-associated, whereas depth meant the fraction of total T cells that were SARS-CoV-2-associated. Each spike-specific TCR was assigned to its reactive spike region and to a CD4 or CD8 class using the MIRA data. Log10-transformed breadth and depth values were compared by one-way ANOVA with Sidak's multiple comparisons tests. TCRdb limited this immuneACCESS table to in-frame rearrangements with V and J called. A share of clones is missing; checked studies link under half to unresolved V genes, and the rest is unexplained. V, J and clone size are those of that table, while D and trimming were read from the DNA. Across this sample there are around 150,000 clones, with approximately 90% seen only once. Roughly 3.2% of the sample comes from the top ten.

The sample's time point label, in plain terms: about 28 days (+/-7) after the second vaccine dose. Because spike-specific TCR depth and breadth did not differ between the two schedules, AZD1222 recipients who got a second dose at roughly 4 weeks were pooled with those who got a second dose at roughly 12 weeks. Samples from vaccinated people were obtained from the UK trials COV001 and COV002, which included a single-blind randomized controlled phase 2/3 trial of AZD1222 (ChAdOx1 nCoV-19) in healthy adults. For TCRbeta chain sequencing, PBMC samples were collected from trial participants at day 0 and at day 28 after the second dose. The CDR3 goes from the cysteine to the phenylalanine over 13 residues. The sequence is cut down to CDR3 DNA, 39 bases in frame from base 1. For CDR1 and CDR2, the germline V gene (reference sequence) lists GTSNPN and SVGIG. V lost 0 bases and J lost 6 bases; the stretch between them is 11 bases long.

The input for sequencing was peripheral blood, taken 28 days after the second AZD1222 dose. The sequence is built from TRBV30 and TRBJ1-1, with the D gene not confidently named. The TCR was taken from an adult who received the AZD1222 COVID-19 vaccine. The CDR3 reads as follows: CAWSVSGVAEAFF. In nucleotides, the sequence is TGTGCCTGGAGTGTCAGTGGGGTGGCTGAAGCTTTCTTT.